This TCR beta chain is drawn from a study of cytomegalovirus exposure and HLA in healthy donors. Regarding the study as a whole: Researchers counted 164 TCR beta chains as cytomegalovirus-associated. Later work associated over 15,000 TCR beta sequences with HLA alleles at 0.05 false discovery rate. As confirmed in vitro, three CMV-associated chains were specific for CMV antigens. Reports described diagnosis of cytomegalovirus status by the classifier as highly specific and sensitive.

The PCR employed 60 Vbeta primers together with 13 Jbeta primers. The repertoire was sequenced with immunoSEQ multiplex PCR; TCRdb's copy has only in-frame clones and lacks some. The table records 150,000 to 200,000 clones, 60% to 85% of them present only once. Germline V lookup: CDR1 SNHLY, CDR2 FYNNEI. V shed 6 bases, J shed 8 bases, and the junction held 3 bases outside the gene matches. This CDR3 has 12 residues. A word on this clone: Its target is not known.

The sample taken for sequencing was PBMCs. V usage is TRBV2 and J usage is TRBJ2-1; 8 bases are a match to TRBD2. The sequence was obtained from a man between 50 and 59 years old in good health and CMV-seropositive. CDR3: CASRRTSHEQFF. In DNA, the CDR3 is TGTGCCAGCAGACGGACTAGCCATGAGCAGTTCTTC.